This T cell receptor beta chain is from a study of T-cell reconstitution after alpha-beta-depleted transplantation in children. Germline lookup yields CDR1 SGHTA and CDR2 FQGNSA. Unmatched junction bases numbered 11, after V lost 0 bases and J lost 6 bases. CDR3 length: 17 amino acids. Unique molecular identifiers were built into the TCRbeta library. From the PCR reads, TCRdb called clonotypes with MiXCR, one entry per CDR3 protein. This table holds 700,000 to 950,000 distinct CDR3 sequences, roughly 16% found once. The sequence derives from a male patient younger than 18 who had a stem cell transplant for acute lymphoblastic leukemia, so the T cells may come from the graft donor. The genes are TRBV7-2 and TRBJ2-7; 10 bases align to TRBD2. This specimen consisted of PBMCs, mostly from graft donor cells, obtained 360 days after TCRalphabeta/CD19-depleted stem cell transplant. CDR3 region: CASSLARTSGSPREQYF. The CDR3 bases are TGTGCCAGCAGCTTAGCTAGGACTAGCGGCAGTCCCCGCGAGCAGTACTTC.